This T cell receptor beta chain was captured in a study of persistence of HIV-infected CD4 T cells. At the level of the study: Up to about 180 mL blood was drawn at multiple time points; a couple of donors had single-time leukapheresis.

A remark on this clone: Its antigen is currently unknown.

Lysates of CMV-infected fibroblasts at approximately 10 ug/mL stimulated these cells. CD40L/CD69 double-negative CD45RO-high memory CD4+ T cells were collected. Plasma HIV-1 RNA stayed below 50 copies/mL for at least 4 years. This was the immunoSEQ version 4 assay in survey mode. Using immunoSEQ multiplex PCR, the repertoire was profiled, and TCRdb retains in-frame clones only, with some absent. Among 48,000 or so clones listed, around 75% were seen once. The CDR3 is 15 residues long. V was trimmed by 0 bases and J by 6 bases, leaving 14 bases between them. The germline V gene has CDR1 LNHDA and CDR2 SQIVND (reference sequence).

This TCR came from an adult man with HIV who was CMV-seropositive. The specimen was CD4+ T cells sorted from PBMCs after 18-hour stimulation, collected from a patient who received antiretroviral therapy. J is TRBJ1-2 and V is TRBV19; no definite D call. As DNA, the CDR3 is TGTGCCAGTAGTATAGATCGGAGTATCCTACATGGCTACACCTTC. Translating gives CASSIDRSILHGYTF.